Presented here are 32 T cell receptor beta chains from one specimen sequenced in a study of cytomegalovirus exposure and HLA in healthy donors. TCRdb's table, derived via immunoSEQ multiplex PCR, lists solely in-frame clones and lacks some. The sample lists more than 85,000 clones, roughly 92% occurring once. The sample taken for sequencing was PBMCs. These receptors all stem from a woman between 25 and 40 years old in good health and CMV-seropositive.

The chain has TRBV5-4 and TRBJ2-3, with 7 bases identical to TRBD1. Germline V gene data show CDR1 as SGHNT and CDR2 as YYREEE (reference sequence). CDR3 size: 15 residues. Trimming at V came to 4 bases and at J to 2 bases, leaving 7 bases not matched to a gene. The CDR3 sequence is CASSRWDSATDTQYF. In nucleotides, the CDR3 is TGTGCCAGCAGCCGCTGGGACAGCGCCACAGATACGCAGTATTTT.

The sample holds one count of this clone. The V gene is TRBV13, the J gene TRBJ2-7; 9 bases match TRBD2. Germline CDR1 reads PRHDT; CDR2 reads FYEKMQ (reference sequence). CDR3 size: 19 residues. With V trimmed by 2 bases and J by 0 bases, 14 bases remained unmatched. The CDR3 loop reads CASSLSGLRGGRASYEQYF. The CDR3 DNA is TGTGCCAGCAGCTTAAGTGGTTTACGGGGCGGGAGGGCCTCCTACGAGCAGTACTTC.

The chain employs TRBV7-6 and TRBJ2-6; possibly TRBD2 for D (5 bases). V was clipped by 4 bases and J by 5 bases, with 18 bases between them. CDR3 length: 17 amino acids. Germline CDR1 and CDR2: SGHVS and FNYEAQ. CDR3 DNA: TGTGCCAGCAGCTACGGGATCTCACAAAGTCGGGCCAACGTCCTGACTTTC. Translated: CASSYGISQSRANVLTF.

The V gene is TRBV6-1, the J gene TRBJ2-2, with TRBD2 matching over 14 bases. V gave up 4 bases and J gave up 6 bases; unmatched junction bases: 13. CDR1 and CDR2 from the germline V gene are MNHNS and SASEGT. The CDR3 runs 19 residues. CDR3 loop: CASSGAGLAGVVVAGELFF. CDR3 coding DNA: TGTGCCAGCAGTGGGGCGGGACTAGCGGGAGTGGTTGTCGCCGGGGAGCTGTTTTTT.

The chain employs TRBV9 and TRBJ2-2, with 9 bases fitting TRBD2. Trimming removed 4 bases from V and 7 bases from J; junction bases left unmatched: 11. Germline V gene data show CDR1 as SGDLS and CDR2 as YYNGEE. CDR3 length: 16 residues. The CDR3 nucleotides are TGTGCCAGCAGCTTCCCTTCTAGCGGGACGGTCGGGGAGCTGTTTTTT. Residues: CASSFPSSGTVGELFF.

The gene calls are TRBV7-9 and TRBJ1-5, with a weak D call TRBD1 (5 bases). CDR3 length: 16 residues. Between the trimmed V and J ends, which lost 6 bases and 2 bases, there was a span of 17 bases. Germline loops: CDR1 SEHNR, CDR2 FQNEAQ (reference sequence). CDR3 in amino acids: CASSHSGGFGNQPQHF. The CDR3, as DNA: TGTGCCAGCAGTCATAGTGGGGGGTTCGGCAATCAGCCCCAGCATTTT.

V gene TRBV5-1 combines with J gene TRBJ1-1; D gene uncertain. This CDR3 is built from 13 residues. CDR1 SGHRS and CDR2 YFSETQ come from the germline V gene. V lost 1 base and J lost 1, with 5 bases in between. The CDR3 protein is CASSLISNTEAFF. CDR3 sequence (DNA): TGCGCCAGCAGCTTGATCTCGAACACTGAAGCTTTCTTT. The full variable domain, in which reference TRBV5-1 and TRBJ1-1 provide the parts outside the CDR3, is KAGVTQTPRYLIKTRGQQVTLSCSPISGHRSVSWYQQTPGQGLQFLFEYFSETQRNKGNFPGRFSGRQFSNSRSEMNVSTLELGDSALYLCASSLISNTEAFFGQGTRLTVV.

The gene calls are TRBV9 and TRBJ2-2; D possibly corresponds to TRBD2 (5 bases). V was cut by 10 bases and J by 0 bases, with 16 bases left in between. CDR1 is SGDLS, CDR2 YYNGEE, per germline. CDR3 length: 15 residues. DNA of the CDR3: TGTGCCCTCCTCAAGACCGGGGCGAACACCGGGGAGCTGTTTTTT. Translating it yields CALLKTGANTGELFF.

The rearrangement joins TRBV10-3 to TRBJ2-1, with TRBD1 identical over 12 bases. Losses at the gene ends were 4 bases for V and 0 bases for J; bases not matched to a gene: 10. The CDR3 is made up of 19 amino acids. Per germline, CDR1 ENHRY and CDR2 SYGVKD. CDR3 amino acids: CAISGGQGAGKSSYNEQFF. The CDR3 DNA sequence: TGTGCCATCAGTGGGGGACAGGGGGCAGGAAAAAGCTCCTACAATGAGCAGTTCTTC.

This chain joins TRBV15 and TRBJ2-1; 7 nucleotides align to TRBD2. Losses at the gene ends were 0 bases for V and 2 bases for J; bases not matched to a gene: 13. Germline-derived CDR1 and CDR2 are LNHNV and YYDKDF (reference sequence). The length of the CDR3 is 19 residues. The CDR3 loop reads CATSREGGRRVGPYNEQFF. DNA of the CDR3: TGTGCCACCAGCAGAGAAGGCGGGAGAAGGGTAGGCCCCTACAATGAGCAGTTCTTC.

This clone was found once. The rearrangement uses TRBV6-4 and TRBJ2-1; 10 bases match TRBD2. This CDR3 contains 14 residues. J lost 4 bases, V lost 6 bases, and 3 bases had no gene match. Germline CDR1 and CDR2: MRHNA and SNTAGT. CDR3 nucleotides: TGTGCCAGCAGCCCGGGACTAGCGTACAATGAGCAGTTCTTC. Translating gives CASSPGLAYNEQFF.

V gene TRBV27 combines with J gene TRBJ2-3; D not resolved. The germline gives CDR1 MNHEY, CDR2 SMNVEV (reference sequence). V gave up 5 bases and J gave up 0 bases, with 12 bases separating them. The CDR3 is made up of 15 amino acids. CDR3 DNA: TGTGCCAGCAGTCCCACCCCACGGAGCACAGATACGCAGTATTTT. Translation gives CASSPTPRSTDTQYF.

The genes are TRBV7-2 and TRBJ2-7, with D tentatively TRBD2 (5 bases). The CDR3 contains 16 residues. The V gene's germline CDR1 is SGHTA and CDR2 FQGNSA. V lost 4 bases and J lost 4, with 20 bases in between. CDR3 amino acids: CASSSRDAGGAYEQYF. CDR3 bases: TGTGCCAGCAGCTCAAGGGATGCGGGTGGTGCGTACGAGCAGTACTTC. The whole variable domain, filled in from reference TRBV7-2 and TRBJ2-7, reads GAGVSQSPSNKVTEKGKDVELRCDPISGHTALYWYRQSLGQGLEFLIYFQGNSAPDKSGLPSDRFSAERTGGSVSTLTIQRTQQEDSAVYLCASSSRDAGGAYEQYFGPGTRLTVT.

CDR3 sequence reads: CASSQRAGVGANVLTF. CDR3 sequence (DNA): TGTGCCAGCAGCCAACGGGCAGGGGTCGGGGCCAACGTCCTGACTTTC. The J gene is TRBJ2-6, the V gene TRBV14; tentative D call: TRBD1 (6 bases). There are 16 residues in the CDR3. Germline-derived CDR1 and CDR2 are SGHDN and FVKESK. Trimming removed 2 bases at V and 4 bases at J, with 12 bases between.

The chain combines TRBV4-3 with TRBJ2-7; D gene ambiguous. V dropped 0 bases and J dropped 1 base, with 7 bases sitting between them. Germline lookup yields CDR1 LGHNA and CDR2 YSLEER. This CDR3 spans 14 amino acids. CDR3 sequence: CASSQDSTSYEQYF. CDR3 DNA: TGCGCCAGCAGCCAAGATTCGACTTCCTACGAGCAGTACTTC.

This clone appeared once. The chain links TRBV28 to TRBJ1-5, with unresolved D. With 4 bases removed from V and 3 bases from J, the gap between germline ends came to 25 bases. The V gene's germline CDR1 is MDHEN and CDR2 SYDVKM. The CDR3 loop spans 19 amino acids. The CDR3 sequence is CASSSVSRTNLAFNQPQHF. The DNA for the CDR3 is TGTGCCAGCAGTTCCGTTTCGAGGACTAATTTAGCCTTCAATCAGCCCCAGCATTTT. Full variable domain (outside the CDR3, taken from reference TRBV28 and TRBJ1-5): DVKVTQSSRYLVKRTGEKVFLECVQDMDHENMFWYRQDPGLGLRLIYFSYDVKMKEKGDIPEGYSVSREKKERFSLILESASTNQTSMYLCASSSVSRTNLAFNQPQHFGDGTRLSIL.

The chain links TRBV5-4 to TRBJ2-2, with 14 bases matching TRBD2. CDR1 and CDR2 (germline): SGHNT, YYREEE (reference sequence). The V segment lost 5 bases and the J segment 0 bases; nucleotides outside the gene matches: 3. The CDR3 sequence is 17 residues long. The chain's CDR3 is CASRGLAGGPNTGELFF. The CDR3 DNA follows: TGTGCCAGCAGAGGACTAGCGGGAGGTCCGAACACCGGGGAGCTGTTTTTT.

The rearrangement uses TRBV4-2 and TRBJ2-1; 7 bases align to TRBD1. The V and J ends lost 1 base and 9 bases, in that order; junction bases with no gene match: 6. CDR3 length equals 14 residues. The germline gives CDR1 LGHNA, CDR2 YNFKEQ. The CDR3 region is CASSQGQGRGEQFF. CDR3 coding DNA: TGTGCCAGCAGCCAAGGACAGGGCCGTGGTGAGCAGTTCTTC.

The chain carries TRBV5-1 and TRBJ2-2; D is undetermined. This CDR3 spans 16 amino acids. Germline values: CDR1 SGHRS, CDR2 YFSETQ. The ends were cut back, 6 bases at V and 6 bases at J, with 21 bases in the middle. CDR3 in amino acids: CASTLYDIRPAGELFF. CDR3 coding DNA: TGCGCCAGCACTTTATATGACATTAGACCCGCCGGGGAGCTGTTTTTT.

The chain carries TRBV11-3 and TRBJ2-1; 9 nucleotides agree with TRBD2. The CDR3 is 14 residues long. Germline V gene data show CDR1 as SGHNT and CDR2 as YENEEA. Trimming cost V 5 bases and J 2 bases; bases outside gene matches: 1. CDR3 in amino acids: CASSPSGTYNEQFF. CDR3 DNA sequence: TGTGCCAGCAGCCCTAGCGGGACCTACAATGAGCAGTTCTTC.

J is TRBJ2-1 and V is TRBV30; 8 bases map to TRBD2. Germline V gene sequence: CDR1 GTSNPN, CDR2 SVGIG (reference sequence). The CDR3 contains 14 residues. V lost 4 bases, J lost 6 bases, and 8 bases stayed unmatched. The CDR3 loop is CAWIGLAGGNEQFF. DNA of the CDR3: TGTGCCTGGATCGGGCTGGCGGGAGGCAATGAGCAGTTCTTC.

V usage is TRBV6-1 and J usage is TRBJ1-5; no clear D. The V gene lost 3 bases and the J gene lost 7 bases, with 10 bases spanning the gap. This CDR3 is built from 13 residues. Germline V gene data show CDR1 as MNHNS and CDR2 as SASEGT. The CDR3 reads CASSDGIIQPQHF. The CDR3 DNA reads TGTGCCAGCAGTGATGGCATAATACAGCCCCAGCATTTT.

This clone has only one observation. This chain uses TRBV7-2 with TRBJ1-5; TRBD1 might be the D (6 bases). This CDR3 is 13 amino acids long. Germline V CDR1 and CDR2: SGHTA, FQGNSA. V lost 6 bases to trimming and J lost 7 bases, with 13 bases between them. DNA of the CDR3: TGTGCCAGCAGATATGGGGGCCACCAGCCCCAGCATTTT. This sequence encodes CASRYGGHQPQHF.

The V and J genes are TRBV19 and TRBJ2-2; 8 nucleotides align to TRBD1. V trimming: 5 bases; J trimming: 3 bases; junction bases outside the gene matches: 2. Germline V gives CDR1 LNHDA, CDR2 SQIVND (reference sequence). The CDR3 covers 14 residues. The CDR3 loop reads CASSYRGDTGELFF. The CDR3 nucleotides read TGTGCCAGTAGTTACAGGGGGGACACCGGGGAGCTGTTTTTT.

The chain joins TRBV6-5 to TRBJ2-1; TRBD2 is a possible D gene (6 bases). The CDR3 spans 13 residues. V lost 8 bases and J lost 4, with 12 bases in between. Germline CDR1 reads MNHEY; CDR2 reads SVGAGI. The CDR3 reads CASGRDSYNEQFF. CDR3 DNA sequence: TGTGCCAGCGGCAGGGACTCATACAATGAGCAGTTCTTC.

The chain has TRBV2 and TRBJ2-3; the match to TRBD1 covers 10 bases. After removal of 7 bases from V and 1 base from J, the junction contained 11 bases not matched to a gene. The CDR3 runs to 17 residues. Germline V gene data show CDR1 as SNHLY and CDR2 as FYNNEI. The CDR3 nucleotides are TGTGCCAGCACAAGGAGCGGGACAGGGGACCGCACAGATACGCAGTATTTT. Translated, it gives CASTRSGTGDRTDTQYF.

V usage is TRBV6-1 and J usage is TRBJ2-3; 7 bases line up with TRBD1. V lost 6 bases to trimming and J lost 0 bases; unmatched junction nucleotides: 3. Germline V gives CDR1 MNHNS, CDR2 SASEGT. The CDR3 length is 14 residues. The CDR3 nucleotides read TGTGCCAGCAGAACAGGGGTTAGCACAGATACGCAGTATTTT. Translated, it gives CASRTGVSTDTQYF.

The CDR3 nucleotides are TGCGCCAGCAGCCTTACAAGGGACAGGGTCTCCGAGCAGTACTTC. Its translation: CASSLTRDRVSEQYF. The rearrangement links TRBV4-1 to TRBJ2-7; 9 bases are a match to TRBD1. The CDR3 runs 15 residues. Looked up from germline, CDR1 is MGHRA and CDR2 is YSYEKL. V lost 4 bases and J lost 6; bases outside the gene matches: 10.

CDR3 coding DNA: TGTGCCAGCAGCAAAGACAGCTTGACCTCTGGAAACACCATATATTTT. Amino acid sequence: CASSKDSLTSGNTIYF. J is TRBJ1-3 and V is TRBV7-9; possibly TRBD1 for D (5 bases). V dropped 5 bases and J dropped 0 bases, with 14 bases sitting between them. Germline loops: CDR1 SEHNR, CDR2 FQNEAQ (reference sequence). The length of the CDR3 is 16 residues.

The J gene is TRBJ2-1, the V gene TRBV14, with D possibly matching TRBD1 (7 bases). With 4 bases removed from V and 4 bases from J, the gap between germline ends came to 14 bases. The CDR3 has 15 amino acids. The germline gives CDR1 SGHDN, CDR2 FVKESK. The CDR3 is CASSRARGAYNEQFF. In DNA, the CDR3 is TGTGCCAGCAGCCGCGCCAGGGGGGCTTACAATGAGCAGTTCTTC.

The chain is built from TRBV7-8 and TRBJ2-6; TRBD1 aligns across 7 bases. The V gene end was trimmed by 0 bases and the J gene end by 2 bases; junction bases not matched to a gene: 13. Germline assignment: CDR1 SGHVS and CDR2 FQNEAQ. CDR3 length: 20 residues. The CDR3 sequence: CASSLAGSGTVTAGANVLTF. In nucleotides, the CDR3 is TGTGCCAGCAGCTTAGCGGGTTCCGGGACAGTCACGGCTGGGGCCAACGTCCTGACTTTC.

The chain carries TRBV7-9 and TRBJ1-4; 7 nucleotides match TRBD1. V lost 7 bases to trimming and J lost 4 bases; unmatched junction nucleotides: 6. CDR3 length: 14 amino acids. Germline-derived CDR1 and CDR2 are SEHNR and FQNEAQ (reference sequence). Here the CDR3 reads CASTPGQSNEKLFF. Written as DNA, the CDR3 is TGTGCCAGCACGCCGGGACAGAGTAATGAAAAACTGTTTTTT.